This entry concerns a single TCR beta chain. Its specificity is not known. The CDR3 has 14 amino acids. The germline V gene has CDR1 SQVTM and CDR2 ANQGSEA. Trimming stripped 5 bases from V and 5 bases from J, with 13 bases between. The sample comes from a study of regulatory dendritic cells for organ transplantation. Points from the study as a whole: Of resting T cell subsets, memory CD8+ had the most alloreactive clonotypes. Memory CD8+ clonal expansion seemed more limited with regulatory than mature dendritic cells. Memory CD8+ T cells were the most oligoclonal; naive cells were highly diverse.

Clones were read by immunoSEQ multiplex PCR, and TCRdb kept only the in-frame ones, dropping some. Altogether more than 9,500 clones are present, 62% being singletons, with the ten largest covering more than 0.95%. Allogeneic regulatory or mature dendritic cells were co-cultured for roughly five days with CFSE-labeled sorted T cells at 1:10. Sequencing used naive CD8+ T cells from blood cultured with dendritic cells. This sample's subset: CD45RA+ naive T cells. This clonotype was obtained from a human donor in good health. This chain connects TRBV29-1 to TRBJ2-6, with D possibly matching TRBD2 (6 bases). The CDR3 loop reads CSVSWEDWANVLTF. The CDR3 DNA reads TGCAGCGTTAGTTGGGAGGACTGGGCCAACGTCCTGACTTTC. The full variable domain, completed using reference TRBV29-1 and TRBJ2-6, is SAVISQKPSRDICQRGTSLTIQCQVDSQVTMMFWYRQQPGQSLTLIATANQGSEATYESGFVIDKFPISRPNLTFSTLTVSNMSPEDSSIYLCSVSWEDWANVLTFGAGSRLTVL.